The TCR beta chain described here comes from a study of blood T cell repertoires in COVID-19. Data came from immunoSEQ multiplex PCR; TCRdb stores just in-frame clones and leaves some out. The sample holds roughly 350,000 clones, roughly nine tenths seen once. V gave up 9 bases and J gave up 4 bases; unmatched junction bases: 6. Germline CDR1 is LNHDA and CDR2 is SQIVND (reference sequence). The CDR3 is made up of 13 amino acids. Source material: PBMCs or T cells enriched from blood (not recorded which). The TCR sequence derives from a woman between 25 and 40 years old who had recovered from COVID-19. This chain links TRBV19 with TRBJ1-3; 7 nucleotides line up with TRBD1. CDR3: CASRGNNGNTIYF. The CDR3 region has the DNA TGTGCCAGCAGGGGGAATAACGGAAACACCATATATTTT. The full variable domain, with the rest looked up from reference TRBV19 and TRBJ1-3, is DGGITQSPKYLFRKEGQNVTLSCEQNLNHDAMYWYRQDPGQGLRLIYYSQIVNDFQKGDIAEGYSVSREKKESFPLTVTSAQKNPTAFYLCASRGNNGNTIYFGEGSWLTVV.